The clone carrying this T cell receptor beta chain was observed at least ten times. TCRdb reprocessed the 5' RACE reads with MiXCR, giving one entry per CDR3 protein. The sample has tens of thousands of distinct CDR3 sequences, roughly 7% seen once; the top ten hold approximately 2.9%. This specimen comes from a study of spatial heterogeneity in lung cancer. The wider study: Consistent detection of more beta-chain than alpha-chain sequences was observed.

Germline V gives CDR1 MDHEN, CDR2 SYDVKM. Trimming removed 9 bases from V and 3 bases from J, with 12 bases in between. The CDR3 consists of 14 residues. Sample time point: sample taken at primary tumor resection. Sequencing of whole RNA from tumor, nontumor lung or frozen PBMC involved no sorting. This specimen was PBMCs, taken at surgery. This TCR derives from a female donor with early-stage non-small cell lung cancer. The gene calls are TRBV28 and TRBJ1-6, with D tentatively TRBD1 (5 bases). The CDR3 nucleotides read TGTGCCAGTTTACAAGGGGACTATAATTCACCCCTCCACTTT. It translates to CASLQGDYNSPLHF.